This T cell receptor beta chain was recorded in a study of fetal regulatory T cell absence and autoimmunity. Study details: IPEX patients had exocrine pancreas autoimmunity without clinical diabetes.

Sequencing used immunoSEQ multiplex PCR; TCRdb keeps in-frame clones, though not all of them. The sample records 85,000 to 100,000 clones, about three quarters being singletons. Study conclusions and caveats: In IPEX, the enrichment was taken to support antigen-driven autoimmunity before birth.

Turning to this clone: Its antigen is still unknown.

The ends were cut back, 1 base at V and 4 bases at J, with 10 bases in the middle. Germline loops: CDR1 MNHNY, CDR2 SVGAGI (reference sequence). The CDR3 totals 14 residues. This receptor was taken from a male donor with IPEX syndrome. The material sequenced was pancreas tissue. This chain uses TRBV6-6 with TRBJ1-1; TRBD1 might be the D (5 bases). In nucleotides, the CDR3 is TGTGCCAGCAGTTACTATCTGGGGGGCACTGAAGCTTTCTTT. Its translation is CASSYYLGGTEAFF.